Listed below are T cell receptor beta chains from one sample, sequenced in a study of early T cells in non-severe SARS-CoV-2 infection. MiXCR, applied by TCRdb to the 5' RACE reads, yields one record per CDR3 protein. The data show about 83,000 distinct CDR3 sequences, with more than 9% seen just once and roughly 8% held by the top ten. Material: whole blood, obtained at baseline. These receptor sequences come from an adult who was a healthcare worker with PCR-confirmed SARS-CoV-2 infection or an uninfected control (not recorded which). The CDR3 runs from the conserved cysteine through the conserved F or W. D genes are given only for firm matches. Only part of the rows carry a size: once, few, many, or a class if the clone is expanded.

d_gene	abundance	v_gene	j_gene	len	CDR3nt	CDR3aa
.	few	TRBV12-3/TRBV12-4	TRBJ1-2	16	TGTGCCAGCAGTTTCCTTGGGACCGTGCCTCTCTATGGCTACACCTTC	CASSFLGTVPLYGYTF
TRBD2	many	TRBV7-2	TRBJ2-3	16	TGTGCCAGCAGCTTAGTACTAGCGGGAAGCACAGATACGCAGTATTTT	CASSLVLAGSTDTQYF
TRBD1	many	TRBV7-6	TRBJ1-6	12	TGTGCCAGCAGCTCAGGGGGCGCACCCCTCCACTTT	CASSSGGAPLHF
TRBD1	.	TRBV3-1	TRBJ1-1	13	TGTGCCAGCAGCCAAGGAAGGACAGGGAGAGCTTTCTTT	CASSQGRTGRAFF
.	.	TRBV12-3/TRBV12-4	TRBJ2-3	15	TGTGCCAGCTGTTTAGAGGGCGGGACCACAGATACGCAGTATTTT	CASCLEGGTTDTQYF
.	many	TRBV12-3/TRBV12-4	TRBJ1-2	14	TGTGCCAGCACTTCGATACAGGGCGCCTATGGCTACACCTTC	CASTSIQGAYGYTF
.	.	TRBV4-2	TRBJ2-7	16	TGTGCCAGCAGCCAAGGGTCCCGGGCTGCCAACTACGAGCAGTACTTC	CASSQGSRAANYEQYF
.	.	TRBV9	TRBJ1-6	13	TGTGCCAGCAGCCCTGGAGACAGAGCACCCCTCCACTTT	CASSPGDRAPLHF
.	few	TRBV28	TRBJ2-1	13	TGTGCCAGCAGGGAGAGCTCCTACAATGAGCAGTTCTTC	CASRESSYNEQFF
.	few	TRBV27	TRBJ1-2	14	TGTGCCAGCAGTACCTTACTTGAGACACCGACCTACACCTTC	CASSTLLETPTYTF
.	.	TRBV7-9	TRBJ2-4	15	TGTGCCAGCAGCTCGTTACAGGGAGCCAAAAACATTCAGTACTTC	CASSSLQGAKNIQYF
TRBD1	few	TRBV7-2	TRBJ1-2	15	TGTGCCAGCAGCCCTACGACAGGGTCTAACTATGGCTACACCTTC	CASSPTTGSNYGYTF
.	few	TRBV4-1	TRBJ2-3	15	TGCGCCAGCAGCCTAAAAGAGGGCTTGGGGGATACGCAGTATTTT	CASSLKEGLGDTQYF
.	many	TRBV3-1	TRBJ1-6	12	TGTGCCAGCAGCCAACTTGGGCAACCCCTCCACTTT	CASSQLGQPLHF
TRBD1	.	TRBV12-3/TRBV12-4	TRBJ2-5	15	TGTGCCAGCAGTTTGTCCGGGACAGCCCAAGAGACCCAGTACTTC	CASSLSGTAQETQYF
TRBD1	few	TRBV5-1	TRBJ2-1	15	TGCGCCAGCAGCTCCGGGACAGGGACCTACAATGAGCAGTTCTTC	CASSSGTGTYNEQFF
.	.	TRBV7-2	TRBJ2-6	15	TGTGCCAGCAGCTTATTGACGGCTGGGGCCAACGTCCTGACTTTC	CASSLLTAGANVLTF
TRBD1	many	TRBV28	TRBJ2-5	12	TGTGCCACCAACGGACAGGGGGAGACCCAGTACTTC	CATNGQGETQYF
.	few	TRBV12-3/TRBV12-4	TRBJ1-3	12	TGTGCCAGCAGTTTCTCGGGTGACACCATATATTTT	CASSFSGDTIYF
.	.	TRBV4-1	TRBJ1-2	14	TGCGCCAGCAGCCAAGACGGGGCTAACTATGGCTACACCTTC	CASSQDGANYGYTF
.	.	TRBV10-3	TRBJ2-3	15	TGTGCCACCGGCGCAGGAAGGGGGAGCACAGATACGCAGTATTTT	CATGAGRGSTDTQYF
TRBD1	many	TRBV28	TRBJ1-5	12	TGTGCCACCACAGGGGGCATGCAGCCCCAGCATTTT	CATTGGMQPQHF
.	.	TRBV7-6	TRBJ2-1	14	TGTGCCAGCAGCTTAGCGGCTATCTACAATGAGCAGTTCTTC	CASSLAAIYNEQFF
.	few	TRBV7-6	TRBJ2-2	16	TGTGCCAGCAGTTACCTCACAACAGTGAACACCGGGGAGCTGTTTTTT	CASSYLTTVNTGELFF
TRBD1	many	TRBV14	TRBJ1-2	14	TGTGCCAGCAGCCCAGGATCTACAGGGGGTGGCTACACCTTC	CASSPGSTGGGYTF
.	few	TRBV5-1	TRBJ2-5	15	TGCGCCAGCAGCTTGGACAGGGGAGGTCAAGAGACCCAGTACTTC	CASSLDRGGQETQYF
.	.	TRBV4-1	TRBJ2-5	14	TGCGCCAGCAGCCAAGGGAACGTTCCGGAGACCCAGTACTTC	CASSQGNVPETQYF
TRBD2	.	TRBV11-2	TRBJ2-5	17	TGTGCCAGCAGCTCTGGGACTAGCGGGAGAGGCGGAGAGACCCAGTACTTC	CASSSGTSGRGGETQYF
.	.	TRBV7-8	TRBJ2-7	14	TGTGCCAGCAGCACCCGGACGGTCGCTTACGAGCAGTACTTC	CASSTRTVAYEQYF
.	many	TRBV4-2	TRBJ2-3	15	TGTGCCAGCAGCCCCGGACAGCGTCGGACAGATACGCAGTATTTT	CASSPGQRRTDTQYF
.	.	TRBV7-3	TRBJ2-1	14	TGTGCCAGCAGCTTAATCGATAGCGTTGGTGAGCAGTTCTTC	CASSLIDSVGEQFF
.	few	TRBV12-3/TRBV12-4	TRBJ2-1	19	TGTGCCAGCAGTTTCCTCTTAACCCCTGAAAGCGGGCTCTACAATGAGCAGTTCTTC	CASSFLLTPESGLYNEQFF
TRBD1	many	TRBV20-1	TRBJ2-1	13	TGCAGTGCTCCTGGGAACAGGGGGCATGAGCAGTTCTTC	CSAPGNRGHEQFF
TRBD1	.	TRBV7-9	TRBJ1-1	16	TGTGCCAGCAGCCCACGGACAGGGGCTATGAACACTGAAGCTTTCTTT	CASSPRTGAMNTEAFF
.	many	TRBV14	TRBJ1-1	18	TGTGCCAGCAGCCCGACGTTTAAAGGGCCCGAGGGAAACACTGAAGCTTTCTTT	CASSPTFKGPEGNTEAFF
.	few	TRBV1	TRBJ2-3	16	TGCACCAGCATCACGGGAGCGGGAGAGGGGGGAGATACGCAGTATTTT	CTSITGAGEGGDTQYF
.	many	TRBV20-1	TRBJ1-4	14	TGCAGTGCTATAGGGGAGCTAACTAATGAAAAACTGTTTTTT	CSAIGELTNEKLFF
.	many	TRBV14	TRBJ2-7	17	TGTGCCAGCAGCCGTAGCCCGGACTTCACGTTATCCTACGAGCAGTACTTC	CASSRSPDFTLSYEQYF
.	many	TRBV12-3/TRBV12-4	TRBJ1-1	14	TGTGCCAGCAGGGAGAAGACAGCGGGGACTGAAGCTTTCTTT	CASREKTAGTEAFF
.	few	TRBV7-9	TRBJ2-3	12	TGTGCCAGCAGCTCAGGCCGAGATACGCAGTATTTT	CASSSGRDTQYF
.	many	TRBV28	TRBJ2-7	13	TGTGCCAGCCTCCCGGGGTCTGGATACGAGCAGTACTTC	CASLPGSGYEQYF
TRBD1	few	TRBV6-2/TRBV6-3	TRBJ2-7	13	TGTGCCAGCAGTTGGGAGACAGGGAGCGAGCAGTACTTC	CASSWETGSEQYF
TRBD2	many	TRBV2	TRBJ2-1	15	TGTGCCAGCAGTGAACTAGCGGGAGGGACCGGTGAGCAGTTCTTC	CASSELAGGTGEQFF
.	.	TRBV20-1	TRBJ2-5	12	TGCAGTGGCATGAGGGGGGGAGAGACCCAGTACTTC	CSGMRGGETQYF
.	.	TRBV29-1	TRBJ2-1	10	TGCAGCGTTGGTTCTCCCTTTCAGTTCTTC	CSVGSPFQFF
.	many	TRBV7-9	TRBJ2-3	16	TGTGCCAGCAGCCACTCAGGAGGTGGGAGGAGGGATACGCAGTATTTT	CASSHSGGGRRDTQYF
TRBD1	few	TRBV6-1	TRBJ2-1	16	TGTGCCAGCAGTGAAGGCTTCCGGGCGAGGGGGCATGAGCAGTTCTTC	CASSEGFRARGHEQFF
.	.	TRBV25-1	TRBJ2-3	14	TGTGCCAGCAGTGAAACAGGAGGCACAGATACGCAGTATTTT	CASSETGGTDTQYF
TRBD2	.	TRBV10-3	TRBJ2-7	13	TGTGCCACCGGACTAGCGGGGGCTAACGAGCAGTACTTC	CATGLAGANEQYF
.	.	TRBV5-1	TRBJ2-3	14	TGCGCCAGCAGCTACGACAGTAGCACAGATACGCAGTATTTT	CASSYDSSTDTQYF
.	.	TRBV5-1	TRBJ2-4	14	TGCGCCAGCAGCTTGCACAGAGGCCAAAACATTCAGTACTTC	CASSLHRGQNIQYF
.	few	TRBV7-9	TRBJ2-3	10	TGTGCCTGGAGCACAGATACGCAGTATTTT	CAWSTDTQYF
.	many	TRBV2	TRBJ1-1	12	TGTGCCAGCAAGTGGGGGGGTACTGAAGCTTTCTTT	CASKWGGTEAFF